One sample yielded the 32 T cell receptor beta chains listed below, sequenced in a study of T cell responses to AZD1222 COVID-19 vaccine. Measured with immunoSEQ multiplex PCR; TCRdb has only the in-frame clones, and not every one. The table lists tens of thousands of clones, 65% to 90% of them singletons, with 10% in the top ten. The material sequenced was peripheral blood, taken on day 0 of AZD1222 vaccination. The receptor set was obtained from an adult in good health.

The chain carries TRBV2 and TRBJ1-1; D is perhaps TRBD1 (5 bases). The CDR3 has 14 residues. CDR1 is SNHLY, CDR2 FYNNEI, per germline. V dropped 4 bases and J dropped 5 bases, with 14 bases sitting between them. The CDR3 here is CASSGTRGGTEAFF. The CDR3 coding sequence is TGTGCCAGCAGTGGCACGAGGGGAGGGACTGAAGCTTTCTTT.

The chain has TRBV6-2 or TRBV6-3 and TRBJ2-5; 12 bases agree with TRBD2. Germline CDR1 MNHEY, CDR2 SVGEGT. With 5 bases clipped from V and 9 bases from J, the junction kept 10 bases outside the gene matches. This CDR3 region has 15 residues. CDR3 nucleotide sequence: TGTGCCAGCAGTACGACTAGCGGGGGCCGAGGGGCCCAGTACTTC. Its translation: CASSTTSGGRGAQYF.

As for this clone: The junction departs from germline at one end; a sequencing error may be responsible. CDR3 sequence reads: CASSYGLAGEGVF. The CDR3 nucleotides are TGTGCCAGCAGTTACGGGCTAGCGGGAGAGGGGGTCTTC. The V call is TRBV6-5, the J call TRBJ2-1; 10 bases are shared with TRBD2. CDR3 length: 13 amino acids. CDR1 and CDR2 from the germline V gene are MNHEY and SVGAGI.

The chain is built from TRBV19 and TRBJ1-1, with 7 positions matching TRBD1. This CDR3 comprises 14 residues. The germline V gene has CDR1 LNHDA and CDR2 SQIVND (reference sequence). With 5 bases clipped from V and 5 bases from J, the junction kept 8 bases outside the gene matches. The CDR3 protein is CASSSHRGGTEAFF. CDR3 bases: TGTGCCAGTAGTTCCCACAGGGGAGGGACTGAAGCTTTCTTT.

This clone showed up just a few times. The V call is TRBV3-1 (or the pseudogene TRBV3-2), the J call TRBJ1-5; D not resolved. Deletions cut 1 base from V and 2 bases from J, with 0 bases between. This CDR3 is built from 12 residues. CDR1 and CDR2 (germline): LGHDT, YNNKEL (reference sequence). The CDR3 region is CASSQGNQPQHF. The CDR3 DNA reads TGTGCCAGCAGCCAAGGCAATCAGCCCCAGCATTTT.

The chain carries TRBV3-1 (or the pseudogene TRBV3-2) and TRBJ2-1; TRBD2 aligns across 10 bases. The V segment lost 6 bases and the J segment 0 bases; nucleotides outside the gene matches: 8. This CDR3 contains 17 residues. Germline values: CDR1 LGHDT, CDR2 YNNKEL (reference sequence). The CDR3 loop reads CASRKLAGGTSYNEQFF. The CDR3 nucleotides read TGTGCCAGCAGAAAATTAGCGGGAGGAACCTCCTACAATGAGCAGTTCTTC.

V and J are TRBV5-4 and TRBJ2-7; 10 bases agree with TRBD1. The V gene's germline CDR1 is SGHNT and CDR2 YYREEE (reference sequence). CDR3 length: 15 residues. The V and J ends lost 0 bases and 4 bases, in that order; junction bases with no gene match: 4. CDR3 nucleotide sequence: TGTGCCAGCAGCTTGGGGTGGACAGGGGGGTACGAGCAGTACTTC. Protein product: CASSLGWTGGYEQYF.

This chain uses TRBV5-5 with TRBJ2-5; D possibly corresponds to TRBD2 (5 bases). V was pared by 0 bases and J by 2 bases, with 11 bases between. The length of the CDR3 is 15 residues. Germline-derived CDR1 and CDR2 are SGHKS and YYEKEE (reference sequence). CDR3 DNA sequence: TGTGCCAGCAGCTTGGAGGGCGGGTTACAAGAGACCCAGTACTTC. As protein: CASSLEGGLQETQYF.

The rearrangement joins TRBV11-2 to TRBJ1-2; the D is unclear. This CDR3 has 13 residues. Germline CDR1 and CDR2: SGHAT and FQNNGV. With 2 bases removed from V and 7 bases from J, the gap between germline ends came to 11 bases. The CDR3 DNA sequence: TGTGCCAGCAGCTTATTGCGGGAAGGTGGCTACACCTTC. The encoded protein is CASSLLREGGYTF.

CDR3: CASSLDGMVMNTEAFF. The CDR3 region has the DNA TGTGCCAGCAGCTTAGACGGGATGGTGATGAACACTGAAGCTTTCTTT. This sequence joins TRBV7-9 and TRBJ1-1; no firm D call. This CDR3 is 16 amino acids long. Trimming pared 1 base from V and 0 bases from J, leaving 12 bases between. Germline CDR1 SEHNR, CDR2 FQNEAQ (reference sequence).

The chain employs TRBV12-3 or TRBV12-4 and TRBJ2-2; TRBD1 is a possible D gene (6 bases). The CDR3 consists of 13 residues. V lost 7 bases and J lost 6, with 12 bases in between. CDR3 nucleotide sequence: TGTGCCAGCACCGAAAACAGGGCCGGGGAGCTGTTTTTT. Its protein product is CASTENRAGELFF.

This sequence joins TRBV4-2 and TRBJ2-5; 9 nucleotides line up with TRBD2. CDR1 is LGHNA and CDR2 is YNFKEQ in the germline V gene. The junction had 9 bases not matched to a gene; V was cut back by 0 bases and J by 4 bases. The CDR3 has 17 amino acids. The CDR3 coding sequence is TGTGCCAGCAGCCAAGAAGGGGGCGGTAGCGGGAGAGAGACCCAGTACTTC. It is translated as CASSQEGGGSGRETQYF.

The V call is TRBV7-8, the J call TRBJ1-5; 8 bases align to TRBD1. The CDR3 is made up of 15 amino acids. CDR1 is SGHVS, CDR2 FQNEAQ, per germline. V dropped 1 base and J dropped 4; count of bases not matched to a gene: 3. The CDR3 region is CASSLDGTGNQPQHF. In nucleotides, the CDR3 is TGTGCCAGCAGCTTAGACGGGACAGGAAATCAGCCCCAGCATTTT.

V gene TRBV2 combines with J gene TRBJ2-1; D may be TRBD2 (6 bases). This CDR3 has 13 amino acids. Per germline, CDR1 SNHLY and CDR2 FYNNEI. V was shortened by 4 bases and J by 9 bases, with 13 bases between the two germline ends. The CDR3 here is CASSGGGWGEQFF. CDR3 sequence (DNA): TGTGCCAGCAGTGGAGGAGGGTGGGGTGAGCAGTTCTTC. The full variable domain, its missing parts supplied by reference TRBV2 and TRBJ2-1, is EPEVTQTPSHQVTQMGQEVILRCVPISNHLYFYWYRQILGQKVEFLVSFYNNEISEKSEIFDDQFSVERPDGSNFTLKIRSTKLEDSAMYFCASSGGGWGEQFFGPGTRLTVL.

The chain is built from TRBV7-3 and TRBJ2-1; 11 nucleotides line up with TRBD2. V lost 5 bases and J lost 4; bases outside the gene matches: 1. This CDR3 spans 14 amino acids. CDR1 is SGHTA and CDR2 is FQGTGA in the germline V gene. The chain's CDR3 is CASSPSGGYNEQFF. The DNA of the CDR3 is TGTGCCAGCAGCCCTAGCGGGGGGTACAATGAGCAGTTCTTC.

The chain combines TRBV7-8 with TRBJ2-7, with D perhaps TRBD1 (6 bases). The CDR3 extends over 14 amino acids. CDR1 SGHVS and CDR2 FQNEAQ come from the germline V gene. Trimming took off 5 bases at V and 4 bases at J, with 15 bases between the two ends. The CDR3 nucleotides are TGTGCCAGCAGCCCCCGGGACAAAGGATACGAGCAGTACTTC. It yields the protein CASSPRDKGYEQYF. The complete variable domain, with remaining parts taken from reference TRBV7-8 and TRBJ2-7, reads GAGVSQSPRYKVAKRGQDVALRCDPISGHVSLFWYQQALGQGPEFLTYFQNEAQLDKSGLPSDRFFAERPEGSVSTLKIQRTQQEDSAVYLCASSPRDKGYEQYFGPGTRLTVT.

CDR3 DNA: TGTGCCAGCAGCGCCTTACTAGCGGGGGCGTACACAGATACGCAGTATTTT. Amino acid sequence: CASSALLAGAYTDTQYF. This chain uses TRBV5-6 with TRBJ2-3, with 11 bases fitting TRBD2. Germline loops: CDR1 SGHDT, CDR2 YYEEEE. This CDR3 contains 17 residues. V was clipped by 4 bases and J by 2 bases; unmatched bases: 9.

The V gene is TRBV5-1, the J gene TRBJ1-2; tentative D call: TRBD1 (5 bases). V was pared by 3 bases and J by 8 bases, with 17 bases between. This CDR3 has 14 amino acids. Germline CDR1 reads SGHRS; CDR2 reads YFSETQ. CDR3 region: CASSSQTVAEGYTF. The CDR3 nucleotides read TGCGCCAGCAGCTCCCAGACAGTGGCGGAAGGCTACACCTTC. The variable domain in full, with the rest retrieved from reference TRBV5-1 and TRBJ1-2, is KAGVTQTPRYLIKTRGQQVTLSCSPISGHRSVSWYQQTPGQGLQFLFEYFSETQRNKGNFPGRFSGRQFSNSRSEMNVSTLELGDSALYLCASSSQTVAEGYTFGSGTRLTVV.

This chain connects TRBV10-2 to TRBJ2-3; 11 bases align to TRBD2. The CDR3 totals 17 residues. The V gene's germline CDR1 is WSHSY and CDR2 SAAADI. V lost 0 bases, J lost 10 bases, and 12 bases stayed unmatched. CDR3 nucleotide sequence: TGCGCCAGCAGTGAGTCGCCTAGCGGGGGGCCCACCTTTCCGCAGTATTTT. Its protein product is CASSESPSGGPTFPQYF.

A few counts support this clone. The chain uses TRBV29-1 and TRBJ2-2; a possible D gene is TRBD1 (6 bases). Germline V CDR1 and CDR2: SQVTM, ANQGSEA. The V end was cut by 6 bases, the J end by 0 bases, with 14 bases between. The length of the CDR3 is 15 residues. This chain's CDR3 is CSVPGTSANTGELFF. CDR3 nucleotides: TGCAGCGTGCCCGGGACATCCGCGAACACCGGGGAGCTGTTTTTT.

The genes are TRBV9 and TRBJ2-7, with D possibly TRBD2 on 5 matching bases. Trimming shortened V by 0 bases and J by 2 bases, and 9 bases separated the two germline ends. There are 14 residues in the CDR3. The germline gives CDR1 SGDLS, CDR2 YYNGEE. DNA of the CDR3: TGTGCCAGCAGCGTAGGAGGGCAGACCTACGAGCAGTACTTC. This translates into CASSVGGQTYEQYF.

The chain couples TRBV6-5 to TRBJ1-5; D call uncertain. V lost 0 bases, J lost 0 bases, and 9 bases lay in between. This CDR3 comprises 16 residues. Germline CDR1 and CDR2: MNHEY and SVGAGI. The chain's CDR3 is CASSYSTPSSNQPQHF. CDR3 sequence (DNA): TGTGCCAGCAGTTACTCCACACCGAGTAGCAATCAGCCCCAGCATTTT.

The chain has TRBV24-1 and TRBJ1-2; D call uncertain. This CDR3 comprises 13 residues. Germline V CDR1 and CDR2: KGHDR, SFDVKD. V lost 2 bases, J lost 8 bases, and 11 bases lay in between. In nucleotides, the CDR3 is TGTGCCACCAGTGATTCCGGGTCAAGCGGCTACACCTTC. It yields the protein CATSDSGSSGYTF.

V gene TRBV11-2 combines with J gene TRBJ1-6; D is uncertain. Trimming removed 2 bases from V and 9 bases from J, with 8 bases in between. The CDR3 extends over 13 amino acids. Germline lookup yields CDR1 SGHAT and CDR2 FQNNGV. The chain's CDR3 is CASSLFTSSPLHF. The CDR3 DNA reads as TGTGCCAGCAGCTTATTTACCAGTTCACCCCTCCACTTT.

The gene calls are TRBV4-1 and TRBJ2-5, with 9 bases matching TRBD2. With 1 base clipped from V and 3 bases from J, the junction kept 6 bases outside the gene matches. The CDR3 extends over 16 amino acids. The V gene's germline CDR1 is MGHRA and CDR2 YSYEKL. The CDR3 spells CASSQVGGGAKETQYF. For the CDR3, the DNA is TGCGCCAGCAGCCAAGTAGGCGGGGGGGCTAAAGAGACCCAGTACTTC.

This clone was counted a single time. The gene calls are TRBV19 and TRBJ1-3; a possible D gene is TRBD1 (5 bases). CDR1 is LNHDA and CDR2 is SQIVND in the germline V gene (reference sequence). V gave up 1 base and J gave up 2 bases, with 12 bases separating them. CDR3 size: 16 residues. Here the CDR3 DNA reads TGTGCCAGTAGTATAGGGGGCCAGGCCACTGGAAACACCATATATTTT. Protein: CASSIGGQATGNTIYF.

Concerning this clone itself: Because the CDR3's place on the DNA is in doubt, the DNA is left out and the CDR3 is given as listed by TCRdb. This chain joins TRBV27 and TRBJ2-3; TRBD1 reflects the table's D call only, with no check against the DNA. The CDR3 comprises 15 residues, both ends counted. CDR1 MNHEY and CDR2 SMNVEV come from the germline V gene (reference sequence). This CDR3 reads CASSSSTGGTDTQYF.

The V call is TRBV19, the J call TRBJ1-4; TRBD1 aligns across 9 bases. Germline assignment: CDR1 LNHDA and CDR2 SQIVND (reference sequence). This CDR3 has 16 amino acids. The V gene end was trimmed by 5 bases and the J gene end by 7 bases; junction bases not matched to a gene: 11. For the CDR3, the DNA is TGTGCCAGTAGTCCACCCATGGGACAGGGCGGTGAAAAACTGTTTTTT. This gives the protein CASSPPMGQGGEKLFF.

The chain employs TRBV6-4 and TRBJ2-3; 9 nucleotides agree with TRBD2. The CDR3 loop spans 15 amino acids. Trimming took 0 bases from V and 6 from J; bases not matched to a gene: 4. Germline loops: CDR1 MRHNA, CDR2 SNTAGT. The CDR3 protein is CASSDSSGGADTQYF. In nucleotides, the CDR3 is TGTGCCAGCAGTGACTCTAGCGGGGGCGCGGATACGCAGTATTTT.

The chain employs TRBV5-6 and TRBJ2-3; D remains ambiguous. The CDR3 has 14 residues. CDR1 is SGHDT, CDR2 YYEEEE, per germline. V was pared by 3 bases and J by 6 bases, with 14 bases between. CDR3: CASSSTSTGDTQYF. The CDR3 DNA reads as TGTGCCAGCAGCTCCACGTCGACCGGTGATACGCAGTATTTT.

V usage is TRBV10-2 and J usage is TRBJ1-6; D gene uncertain. The CDR3 spans 16 residues. V was pared by 4 bases and J by 9 bases, with 19 bases between. The germline gives CDR1 WSHSY, CDR2 SAAADI. The CDR3 here is CASSVQDQLGGSPLHF. Written as DNA, the CDR3 is TGCGCCAGCAGTGTTCAGGACCAACTAGGTGGTTCACCCCTCCACTTT.

V and J are TRBV3-1 (or the pseudogene TRBV3-2) and TRBJ1-1; no clear D gene. Between the trimmed V and J ends, which lost 0 bases and 3 bases, there was a span of 11 bases. The CDR3 runs 15 residues. Germline V gene lookup returns CDR1 LGHDT and CDR2 YNNKEL (reference sequence). The CDR3 loop reads CASSQDPRLYTEAFF. As DNA, the CDR3 is TGTGCCAGCAGCCAAGATCCCAGGTTGTACACTGAAGCTTTCTTT.